These 15 T cell receptor beta chains originate from one sample sequenced in a study of cytomegalovirus exposure and HLA in healthy donors. Researchers ran the PCR with 60 Vbeta and 13 Jbeta primers. The protocol was immunoSEQ multiplex PCR, while the TCRdb copy is restricted to in-frame clones and leaves out a portion. The sample lists around 210,000 clones; approximately 78% were seen once. Specimen: PBMCs. All receptors derive from a woman aged 40 to 50 in good health and CMV-seronegative.

The chain's CDR3 is CASSQMPGQGYEQYF. The CDR3 nucleotides read TGTGCCAGCAGCCAGATGCCGGGACAGGGCTACGAGCAGTACTTC. The rearrangement links TRBV9 to TRBJ2-7; 9 bases line up with TRBD1. Losses at the gene ends were 4 bases for V and 3 bases for J; bases not matched to a gene: 8. CDR1 and CDR2 from the germline V gene are SGDLS and YYNGEE. CDR3 length: 15 amino acids. Full variable domain (missing parts from reference TRBV9 and TRBJ2-7): DSGVTQTPKHLITATGQRVTLRCSPRSGDLSVYWYQQSLDQGLQFLIQYYNGEERAKGNILERFSAQQFPDLHSELNLSSLELGDSALYFCASSQMPGQGYEQYFGPGTRLTVT.

This clone appeared a few times. The chain carries TRBV7-2 and TRBJ2-1; 9 positions agree with TRBD2. The CDR3 extends over 17 amino acids. The germline V gene encodes CDR1 SGHTA and CDR2 FQGNSA. V shed 4 bases, J shed 4 bases, and the junction held 11 bases outside the gene matches. The CDR3 is CASSSGTSSWRYNEQFF. CDR3 bases: TGTGCCAGCAGCTCTGGGACTAGCAGTTGGCGGTACAATGAGCAGTTCTTC.

This sequence joins TRBV13 and TRBJ2-7; D is ambiguous. Trimming took 1 base from V and 5 from J, leaving 3 bases between them. Germline-derived CDR1 and CDR2 are PRHDT and FYEKMQ (reference sequence). CDR3 size: 11 residues. CDR3: CASSLVNEQYF. The DNA of the CDR3 is TGTGCCAGCAGCTTAGTTAACGAGCAGTACTTC.

The chain recombines TRBV2 with TRBJ1-2; tentatively, D is TRBD1 (6 bases). The CDR3 covers 15 residues. CDR1 and CDR2 from the germline V gene are SNHLY and FYNNEI. The ends were cut back, 7 bases at V and 3 bases at J, with 18 bases in the middle. The CDR3 region has the DNA TGTGCCAGCACAAGGACAGACTCGAGTGACTATGGCTACACCTTC. This encodes CASTRTDSSDYGYTF.

The chain joins TRBV7-2 to TRBJ2-5; 7 positions match TRBD2. The germline CDR1 and CDR2 sequences are SGHTA and FQGNSA. This CDR3 has 14 residues. The V and J ends lost 0 bases and 9 bases, in that order; junction bases with no gene match: 7. CDR3 region: CASSLAGGVLAQYF. The CDR3 nucleotides are TGTGCCAGCAGCTTAGCGGGGGGGGTTCTGGCCCAGTACTTC.

Concerning this clone itself: This sample also contains other DNA sequences that code for the same CDR3. The CDR3 bases are TGTGCCAGTACCAGGAACACTGAAGCTTTCTTT. Protein sequence: CASTRNTEAFF. The V and J genes are TRBV19 and TRBJ1-1; D is unclear. CDR1 is LNHDA and CDR2 is SQIVND in the germline V gene (reference sequence). This CDR3 comprises 11 residues. V was pared by 7 bases and J by 1 base, with 4 bases between.

J is TRBJ1-1 and V is TRBV6-5; weak D call: TRBD1 (5 bases). From germline, CDR1 is MNHEY and CDR2 SVGAGI. Trimming cost V 5 bases and J 1 base, with 14 bases left between them. The CDR3 length is 15 residues. In DNA, the CDR3 is TGTGCCAGCAGTCTCCTCCCCGGGGGGAACACTGAAGCTTTCTTT. Translating gives CASSLLPGGNTEAFF.

This chain links TRBV6-5 with TRBJ1-1; D unresolved. Trimming cost V 6 bases and J 0 bases, with 8 bases left between them. The CDR3 contains 13 residues. Germline V gene lookup returns CDR1 MNHEY and CDR2 SVGAGI. In DNA, the CDR3 is TGTGCCAGCAGAAGAACAGTGAACACTGAAGCTTTCTTT. Translating gives CASRRTVNTEAFF.

This chain uses TRBV7-3 with TRBJ1-1, with D unresolved. CDR3 size: 13 residues. Germline CDR1 and CDR2: SGHTA and FQGTGA. Trimming stripped 0 bases from V and 3 bases from J, with 5 bases between. This CDR3 is CASSLTAYTEAFF. CDR3 coding DNA: TGTGCCAGCAGCTTAACGGCCTACACTGAAGCTTTCTTT. Drawing the rest from reference TRBV7-3 and TRBJ1-1, the complete variable domain is GAGVSQTPSNKVTEKGKYVELRCDPISGHTALYWYRQSLGQGPEFLIYFQGTGAADDSGLPNDRFFAVRPEGSVSTLKIQRTERGDSAVYLCASSLTAYTEAFFGQGTRLTVV.

V is TRBV5-1 and J is TRBJ2-5; TRBD1 agrees at 9 bases. After removal of 4 bases from V and 8 bases from J, the junction contained 6 bases not matched to a gene. The CDR3 spans 13 residues. Germline assignment: CDR1 SGHRS and CDR2 YFSETQ. The CDR3 DNA follows: TGCGCCAGCAGCGTCCCGGGACAGGGAACCCAGTACTTC. Its protein is CASSVPGQGTQYF. Combining the CDR3 with reference TRBV5-1 and TRBJ2-5 gives the whole variable domain KAGVTQTPRYLIKTRGQQVTLSCSPISGHRSVSWYQQTPGQGLQFLFEYFSETQRNKGNFPGRFSGRQFSNSRSEMNVSTLELGDSALYLCASSVPGQGTQYFGPGTRLLVL.

The genes are TRBV7-6 and TRBJ2-1; D remains unclear. The germline V and J ends were trimmed by 5 bases and 0 bases, with 8 bases remaining between them. CDR3 length equals 14 residues. The V gene's germline CDR1 is SGHVS and CDR2 FNYEAQ. CDR3 in amino acids: CASSPFSSYNEQFF. The CDR3 DNA reads TGTGCCAGCAGCCCCTTCAGCTCCTACAATGAGCAGTTCTTC.

This clone was recorded a few times. The genes are TRBV28 and TRBJ2-7; D ambiguous. Germline-derived CDR1 and CDR2 are MDHEN and SYDVKM. This CDR3 contains 15 residues. Between the trimmed V and J ends, which lost 8 bases and 5 bases, there was a span of 22 bases. The CDR3 sequence is CASGASSEPTNEQYF. In nucleotides, the CDR3 is TGTGCCAGCGGAGCCAGTAGTGAACCCACCAACGAGCAGTACTTC.

The V and J genes are TRBV9 and TRBJ1-2; D uncertain. Trimming pared 0 bases from V and 3 bases from J, leaving 12 bases between. This CDR3 contains 15 residues. Germline CDR1 SGDLS, CDR2 YYNGEE. CDR3 sequence: CASSVGEGGHYGYTF. The CDR3 nucleotides are TGTGCCAGCAGCGTAGGGGAGGGCGGACACTATGGCTACACCTTC.

The rearrangement links TRBV4-1 to TRBJ1-6, with a weak D call TRBD1 (6 bases). The length of the CDR3 is 17 residues. V was pared by 1 base and J by 5 bases, with 15 bases between. CDR1 and CDR2 (germline): MGHRA, YSYEKL. In DNA form, the CDR3 reads TGCGCCAGCAGCCAAGGGCCGCAGGGGCGCAATAATTCACCCCTCCACTTT. It is translated as CASSQGPQGRNNSPLHF.

CDR3 nucleotide sequence: TGCAGCGTTGTGGTGGTAGCGGCAGGGCCCCAGCATTTT. Its translation is CSVVVVAAGPQHF. The chain is built from TRBV29-1 and TRBJ1-5; D gene ambiguous. Trimming pared 4 bases from V and 9 bases from J, leaving 16 bases between. This CDR3 has 13 amino acids. Germline CDR1 SQVTM, CDR2 ANQGSEA.